The sequence of this T cell receptor beta chain was determined in a study of blood T cell repertoires in COVID-19. In the study overall: Acute-phase and convalescent COVID-19 samples originated in the United States, Italy and Spain. PBMCs, B-cell-depleted T cells, or T cells provided the cDNA or gDNA that made up the material.

How the authors handled the data: Reference gene primer amplification yielded estimated nucleated cell counts. Only in-frame clones appear in the TCRdb table, and some are missing; sequencing was by immunoSEQ multiplex PCR. V, J and clone size are taken as reported in that table, and D and trimming were inferred from the DNA itself. The table records about 80,000 clones, approximately 85% of them present only once. During active infection, Seattle patients enrolled and were then monitored through disease. The germline gives CDR1 MDHEN, CDR2 SYDVKM. V was pared by 7 bases and J by 3 bases, with 10 bases between. This CDR3 region has 13 residues.

The rearrangement uses TRBV28 and TRBJ1-5, with D unclear. This TCR was sampled from a man aged 45 to 65 with COVID-19, enrolled during active disease. The specimen sequenced was peripheral blood. CDR3 sequence (DNA): TGTGCCAGCACCCAATTAGTCAATCAGCCCCAGCATTTT. Translating gives CASTQLVNQPQHF.